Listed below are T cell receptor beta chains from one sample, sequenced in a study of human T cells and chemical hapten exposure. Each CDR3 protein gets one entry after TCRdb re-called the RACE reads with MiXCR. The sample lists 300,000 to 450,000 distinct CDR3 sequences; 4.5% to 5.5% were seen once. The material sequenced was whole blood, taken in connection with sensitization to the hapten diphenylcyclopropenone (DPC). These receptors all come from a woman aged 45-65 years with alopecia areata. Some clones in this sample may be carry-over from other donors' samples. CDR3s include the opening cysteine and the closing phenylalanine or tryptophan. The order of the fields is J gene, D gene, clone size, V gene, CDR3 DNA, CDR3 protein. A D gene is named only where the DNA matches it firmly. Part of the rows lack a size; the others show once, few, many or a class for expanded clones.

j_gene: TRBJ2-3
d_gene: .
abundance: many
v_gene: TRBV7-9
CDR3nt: TGTGCCAGCAGCTCCTCCTTGAACTTGGATACGCAGTATTTT
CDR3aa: CASSSSLNLDTQYF

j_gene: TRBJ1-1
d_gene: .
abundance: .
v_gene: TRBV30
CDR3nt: TGTGCCTGGACAATGGAGGACACTGAAGCTTTCTTT
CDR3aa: CAWTMEDTEAFF

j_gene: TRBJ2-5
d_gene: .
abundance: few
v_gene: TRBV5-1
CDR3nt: TGCGCCAGCAGCTTCCCAGACCAAGAGACCCAGTACTTC
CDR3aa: CASSFPDQETQYF

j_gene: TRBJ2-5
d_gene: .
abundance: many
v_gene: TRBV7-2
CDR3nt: TGTGCCGAGCTGGGAGCCGAGGGGACCCAGTACTTC
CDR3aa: CAELGAEGTQYF

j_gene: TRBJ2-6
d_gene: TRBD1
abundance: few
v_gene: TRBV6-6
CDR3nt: TGTGCCAGCAGTTCCCCGGGACAGGGGGCGGGAGGGGCCAACGTCCTGACTTTC
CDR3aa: CASSSPGQGAGGANVLTF

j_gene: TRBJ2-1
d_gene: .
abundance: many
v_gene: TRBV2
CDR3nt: TGTGCCAGCAGCCCAGAGGCCTACAATGAGCAGTTCTTC
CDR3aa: CASSPEAYNEQFF

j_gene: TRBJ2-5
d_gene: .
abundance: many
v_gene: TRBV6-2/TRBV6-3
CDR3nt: TGTGCCAGCAGGAGACAGATCCAAGAGACCCAGTACTTC
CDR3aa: CASRRQIQETQYF

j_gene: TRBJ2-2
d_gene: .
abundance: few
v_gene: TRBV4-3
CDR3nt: TGCGCCAGCAGCCAACAAACAGGGATCGGGGAGCTGTTTTTT
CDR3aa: CASSQQTGIGELFF

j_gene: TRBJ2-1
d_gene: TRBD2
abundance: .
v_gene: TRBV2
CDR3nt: TGTGCCAGCAGTGTAGCGGGTAATGAGCAGTTCTTC
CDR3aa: CASSVAGNEQFF

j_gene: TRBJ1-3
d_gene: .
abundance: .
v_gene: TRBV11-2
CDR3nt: TGTGCCAGCAGCGGGGGCCCAGCTGGAAACACCATATATTTT
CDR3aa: CASSGGPAGNTIYF

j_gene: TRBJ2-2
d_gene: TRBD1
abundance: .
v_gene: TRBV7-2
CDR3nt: TGTGCCAGCAGCACCGGGACAGGGTCGGGCGGGGAGCTGTTTTTT
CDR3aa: CASSTGTGSGGELFF

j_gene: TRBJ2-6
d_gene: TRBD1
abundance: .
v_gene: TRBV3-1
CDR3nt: TGTGCCAGCAGCCAAGATTACGAGACAGGGTCCAGCTCTGGGGCCAACGTCCTGACTTTC
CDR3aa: CASSQDYETGSSSGANVLTF

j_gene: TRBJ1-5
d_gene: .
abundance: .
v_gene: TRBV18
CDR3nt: TGTGCCAGCTCCCCGGGGGCGGATCAGCCCCAGCATTTT
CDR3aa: CASSPGADQPQHF

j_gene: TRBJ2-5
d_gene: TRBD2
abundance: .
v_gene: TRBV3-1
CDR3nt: TGTGCCAGCAGCCAATCGGAGGGTAGCGGGAGAGGAGAGACCCAGTACTTC
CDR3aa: CASSQSEGSGRGETQYF

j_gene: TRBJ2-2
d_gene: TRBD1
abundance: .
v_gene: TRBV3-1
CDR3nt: TGTGCCAGCAGCCTGCTAACAGGGGCCGGGGAGCTGTTTTTT
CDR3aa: CASSLLTGAGELFF

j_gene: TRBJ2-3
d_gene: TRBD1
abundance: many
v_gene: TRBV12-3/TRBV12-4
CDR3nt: TGTGCCAGCAGGGGACAGGTCACTGCGGCAGATACGCAGTATTTT
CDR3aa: CASRGQVTAADTQYF

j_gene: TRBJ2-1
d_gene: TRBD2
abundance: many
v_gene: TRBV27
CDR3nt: TGTGCCAGCAGTTCCTCCGGGGGCGGGGGGGCAAATGAGCAGTTCTTC
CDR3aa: CASSSSGGGGANEQFF

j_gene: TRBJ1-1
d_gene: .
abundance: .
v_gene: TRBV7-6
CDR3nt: TGTGCCAGCAGTATATTGGGACAGAACACTGAAGCTTTCTTT
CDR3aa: CASSILGQNTEAFF

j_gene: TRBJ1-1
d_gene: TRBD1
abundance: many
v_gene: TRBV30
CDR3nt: TGTGCCTGGACAGGGGGCGCGGCTGAAGCTTTCTTT
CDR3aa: CAWTGGAAEAFF

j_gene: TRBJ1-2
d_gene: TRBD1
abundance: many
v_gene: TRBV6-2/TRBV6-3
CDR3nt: TGTGCCAACCCGACAGGGGAGGGTGGCTACACCTTC
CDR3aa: CANPTGEGGYTF

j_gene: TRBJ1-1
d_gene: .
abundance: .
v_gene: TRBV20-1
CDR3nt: TGCAGTGCTCTGGGACACTCCGAGGGGACTGAAGCTTTCTTT
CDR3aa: CSALGHSEGTEAFF

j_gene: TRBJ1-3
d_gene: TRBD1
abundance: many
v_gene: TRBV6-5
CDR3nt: TGTGCCAGCAGGACAGGGGGCGCGGACACCATATATTTT
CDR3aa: CASRTGGADTIYF

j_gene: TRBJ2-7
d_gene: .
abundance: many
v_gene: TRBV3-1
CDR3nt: TGTGCCAGCAGCCAAGAAGGCGGTTTCGACGAGCAGTACTTC
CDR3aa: CASSQEGGFDEQYF

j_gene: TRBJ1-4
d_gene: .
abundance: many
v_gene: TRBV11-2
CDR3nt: TGTGCCAGCAGCCTCATTGTGGGGAAGGGGGAAAAACTGTTTTTT
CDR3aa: CASSLIVGKGEKLFF

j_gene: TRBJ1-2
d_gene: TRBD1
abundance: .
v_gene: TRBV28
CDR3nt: TGTGCCAGCAGTTTCCCAGGGGGTTCCAACTATGGCTACACCTTC
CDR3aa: CASSFPGGSNYGYTF

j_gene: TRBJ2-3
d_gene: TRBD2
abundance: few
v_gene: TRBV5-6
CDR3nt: TGTGCCAGCAGCAGGTTACGGCAGCTAGCGGGCAAAGATACGCAGTATTTT
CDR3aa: CASSRLRQLAGKDTQYF

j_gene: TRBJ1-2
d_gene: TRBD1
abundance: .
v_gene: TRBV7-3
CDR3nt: TGTGCCAGCAGCCAACAGGGGGCCGGGAGTGGCTACACCTTC
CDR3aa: CASSQQGAGSGYTF

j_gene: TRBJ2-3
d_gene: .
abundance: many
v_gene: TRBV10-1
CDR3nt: TGCGCCAGCAGTGAGTCGGGCGGGATTGCAGATACGCAGTATTTT
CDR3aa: CASSESGGIADTQYF

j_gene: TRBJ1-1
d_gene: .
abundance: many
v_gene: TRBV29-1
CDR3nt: TGCAGCGTTGTAACGGGGAACACTGAAGCTTTCTTT
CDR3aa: CSVVTGNTEAFF

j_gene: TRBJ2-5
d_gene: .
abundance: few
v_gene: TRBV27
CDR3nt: TGTGCCAGCAGTTTCAACAGGGGAGGGCGAGAGACCCAGTACTTC
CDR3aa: CASSFNRGGRETQYF

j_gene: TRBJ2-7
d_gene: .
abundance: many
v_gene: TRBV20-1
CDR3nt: TGCAGTGCTAGCGCGAGCGGCTACGAGCAGTACTTC
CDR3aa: CSASASGYEQYF

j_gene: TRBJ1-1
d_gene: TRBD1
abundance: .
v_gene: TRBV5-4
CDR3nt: TGTGCCAGCAGCGGGGGGGCCCGACAGGGGGCCGAAGCTTTCTTT
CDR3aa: CASSGGARQGAEAFF

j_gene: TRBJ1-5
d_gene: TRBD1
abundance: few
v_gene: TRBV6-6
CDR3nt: TGTGCCAGCAGCCGATGGACAGGTGATCTTGGGAATCAGCCCCAGCATTTT
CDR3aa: CASSRWTGDLGNQPQHF

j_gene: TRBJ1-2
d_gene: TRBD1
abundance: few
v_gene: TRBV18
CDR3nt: TGTGCCAGCTCACTTTATTCGGACAGGCCCTTTGGCTACACCTTC
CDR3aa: CASSLYSDRPFGYTF

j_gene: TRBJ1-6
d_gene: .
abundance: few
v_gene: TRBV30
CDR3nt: TGTGCCTGCTGCGGGCAGGATAATTCACCCCTCCACTTT
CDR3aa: CACCGQDNSPLHF

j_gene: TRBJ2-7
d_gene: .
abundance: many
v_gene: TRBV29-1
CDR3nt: TGCAGCGTTGACTTCGGCTTCCCAACCAAAGGGGAGTACTTC
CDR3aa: CSVDFGFPTKGEYF